This entry lists 20 T cell receptor beta chains sequenced from one sample in a study of blood T cell repertoires in COVID-19. Profiled with immunoSEQ multiplex PCR; TCRdb holds only in-frame clones, not every one. The sample lists 300,000 to 400,000 clones, over 80% occurring once. Sequenced: peripheral blood. These receptors were obtained from a woman aged 45-59 years with COVID-19, enrolled during active disease.

The genes are TRBV5-6 and TRBJ2-7, with D unresolved. Germline V lookup: CDR1 SGHDT, CDR2 YYEEEE. Trimming cost V 1 base and J 2 bases, with 7 bases left between them. CDR3 length equals 13 residues. This chain's CDR3 is CASSLFEAYEQYF. The CDR3 DNA is TGTGCCAGCAGCTTGTTCGAGGCCTACGAGCAGTACTTC.

This rearrangement joins TRBV7-2 to TRBJ2-2; the D gene is possibly TRBD2 (6 bases). Per the germline V gene, CDR1 is SGHTA and CDR2 is FQGNSA. The CDR3 length is 16 residues. V was clipped by 7 bases and J by 2 bases, with 17 bases between them. This chain's CDR3 is CASTERAGLNTGELFF. Here the CDR3 DNA reads TGTGCCAGCACGGAGAGGGCGGGACTCAACACCGGGGAGCTGTTTTTT. Combining the CDR3 with reference TRBV7-2 and TRBJ2-2 gives the whole variable domain GAGVSQSPSNKVTEKGKDVELRCDPISGHTALYWYRQSLGQGLEFLIYFQGNSAPDKSGLPSDRFSAERTGGSVSTLTIQRTQQEDSAVYLCASTERAGLNTGELFFGEGSRLTVL.

The V and J genes are TRBV5-1 and TRBJ1-2; 9 nucleotides match TRBD1. The CDR3 contains 16 residues. V shed 1 base, J shed 1 base, and the junction held 5 bases outside the gene matches. Germline CDR1 and CDR2: SGHRS and YFSETQ. CDR3 bases: TGCGCCAGCAGCTTGAGGGGGACAGGGCTTAACTATGGCTACACCTTC. This translates into CASSLRGTGLNYGYTF.

The chain joins TRBV27 to TRBJ1-5; no clear D. CDR1 and CDR2 from the germline V gene are MNHEY and SMNVEV (reference sequence). Trimming stripped 0 bases from V and 0 bases from J, with 6 bases between. The length of the CDR3 is 15 residues. The CDR3, as DNA: TGTGCCAGCAGTTTATCAACATATAGCAATCAGCCCCAGCATTTT. This codes for CASSLSTYSNQPQHF.

J is TRBJ2-7 and V is TRBV2; the D is unclear. Looked up from germline, CDR1 is SNHLY and CDR2 is FYNNEI. The V end lost 3 bases, the J end lost 3 bases, and 9 bases lay between the germline ends. The CDR3 has 13 residues. The CDR3 DNA is TGTGCCAGCAGTGAGGCACAAGTCTACGAGCAGTACTTC. Protein: CASSEAQVYEQYF. Full variable domain (outside the CDR3, taken from reference TRBV2 and TRBJ2-7): EPEVTQTPSHQVTQMGQEVILRCVPISNHLYFYWYRQILGQKVEFLVSFYNNEISEKSEIFDDQFSVERPDGSNFTLKIRSTKLEDSAMYFCASSEAQVYEQYFGPGTRLTVT.

The chain has TRBV19 and TRBJ2-1, with 7 bases fitting TRBD1. Germline trimming cut 9 bases from V and 4 bases from J; bases unmatched to any gene: 9. Germline assignment: CDR1 LNHDA and CDR2 SQIVND (reference sequence). CDR3 length: 14 amino acids. CDR3 in amino acids: CASSTGTAYNEQFF. For the CDR3, the DNA is TGTGCCAGCTCCACCGGGACAGCATACAATGAGCAGTTCTTC. The complete variable domain, with remaining parts taken from reference TRBV19 and TRBJ2-1, reads DGGITQSPKYLFRKEGQNVTLSCEQNLNHDAMYWYRQDPGQGLRLIYYSQIVNDFQKGDIAEGYSVSREKKESFPLTVTSAQKNPTAFYLCASSTGTAYNEQFFGPGTRLTVL.

This chain links TRBV19 with TRBJ2-7, with TRBD2 matching over 14 bases. With V trimmed by 0 bases and J by 6 bases, 4 bases remained unmatched. Germline V CDR1 and CDR2: LNHDA, SQIVND (reference sequence). The CDR3 has 16 amino acids. The CDR3 nucleotides are TGTGCCAGTAGTATAGATCCGGGACTAGCGGGAGCCGAGCAGTACTTC. It specifies CASSIDPGLAGAEQYF.

The CDR3 DNA reads TGCGCCAGCAGTGAGTACGCAGGGATCGAGGCGAGTGGCTACACCTTC. This encodes CASSEYAGIEASGYTF. The genes are TRBV10-1 and TRBJ1-2; a possible D gene is TRBD1 (5 bases). CDR1 is WNHNN, CDR2 SYGVQD, per germline (reference sequence). Trimming stripped 1 base from V and 7 bases from J, with 19 bases between. The CDR3 consists of 16 residues.

This rearrangement joins TRBV6-4 to TRBJ2-1; no clear D. With 4 bases removed from V and 10 bases from J, the gap between germline ends came to 5 bases. The length of the CDR3 is 10 residues. Germline CDR1 MRHNA, CDR2 SNTAGT. The CDR3 bases are TGTGCCAGCAGTGCGGTGGAGCAGTTCTTC. Translation: CASSAVEQFF.

The chain is built from TRBV19 and TRBJ2-1; a possible D gene is TRBD1 (6 bases). This CDR3 spans 18 amino acids. Germline CDR1 LNHDA, CDR2 SQIVND (reference sequence). The V and J ends lost 4 bases and 0 bases respectively, with 19 bases between them. The CDR3 here is CASSTGTPLFYSYNEQFF. DNA for the CDR3: TGTGCCAGTAGTACCGGGACACCATTATTCTACTCCTACAATGAGCAGTTCTTC.

The chain couples TRBV7-2 to TRBJ1-1; a weak D match, TRBD1 (6 bases). Trimming removed 5 bases at V and 3 bases at J, with 13 bases between. The CDR3 loop spans 14 amino acids. The germline gives CDR1 SGHTA, CDR2 FQGNSA. In DNA form, the CDR3 reads TGTGCCAGCAGCGTCAGGGAGGGGGACACTGAAGCTTTCTTT. Amino acid sequence: CASSVREGDTEAFF.

The V and J genes are TRBV3-1 (or the pseudogene TRBV3-2) and TRBJ2-1, with 8 bases that match TRBD2. CDR3 length: 15 residues. Germline V gene lookup returns CDR1 LGHDT and CDR2 YNNKEL (reference sequence). The J segment lost 8 bases and the V segment lost 2 bases, leaving 8 bases of the junction unmatched. The CDR3 loop is CASSQSGRGRDEQFF. In nucleotides, the CDR3 is TGTGCCAGCAGCCAAAGCGGGAGAGGAAGGGATGAGCAGTTCTTC.

The V gene is TRBV27, the J gene TRBJ1-4; TRBD1 agrees at 8 bases. The V gene end was trimmed by 3 bases and the J gene end by 4 bases; junction bases not matched to a gene: 10. Germline V gives CDR1 MNHEY, CDR2 SMNVEV (reference sequence). There are 17 residues in the CDR3. CDR3 protein: CASSFGRRQGLNEKLFF. As DNA, the CDR3 is TGTGCCAGCAGTTTCGGTAGGCGACAGGGGCTTAATGAAAAACTGTTTTTT.

CDR3: CASRLDRSIMNTGELFF. The CDR3 DNA reads TGCGCCAGCCGCCTAGACAGGTCGATCATGAACACCGGGGAGCTGTTTTTT. The V and J genes are TRBV5-1 and TRBJ2-2; perhaps TRBD1 as D (6 bases). This CDR3 comprises 17 residues. Germline values: CDR1 SGHRS, CDR2 YFSETQ. Trimming pared 7 bases from V and 1 base from J, leaving 20 bases between. The full variable domain, completed using reference TRBV5-1 and TRBJ2-2, is KAGVTQTPRYLIKTRGQQVTLSCSPISGHRSVSWYQQTPGQGLQFLFEYFSETQRNKGNFPGRFSGRQFSNSRSEMNVSTLELGDSALYLCASRLDRSIMNTGELFFGEGSRLTVL.

The rearrangement uses TRBV7-2 and TRBJ2-1; TRBD2 matches at 7 bases. V shed 2 bases, J shed 6 bases, and the junction held 10 bases outside the gene matches. The CDR3 runs 16 residues. Germline assignment: CDR1 SGHTA and CDR2 FQGNSA. CDR3 sequence reads: CASSLIGDGGFNEQFF. In nucleotides, the CDR3 is TGTGCCAGCAGCTTAATCGGGGACGGGGGGTTCAATGAGCAGTTCTTC.

The V call is TRBV10-2, the J call TRBJ1-3, with TRBD1 matching over 11 bases. Unmatched junction bases numbered 4, after V lost 6 bases and J lost 0 bases. CDR1 and CDR2 from the germline V gene are WSHSY and SAAADI. There are 16 residues in the CDR3. CDR3 protein: CASRRTGGDSGNTIYF. The DNA of the CDR3 is TGCGCCAGCAGAAGGACAGGGGGCGACTCTGGAAACACCATATATTTT.

This clone has a handful of counts. The genes are TRBV7-9 and TRBJ2-3, with D perhaps TRBD1 (5 bases). The CDR3 consists of 14 residues. The ends were cut back, 3 bases at V and 0 bases at J, with 7 bases in the middle. CDR1 and CDR2 from the germline V gene are SEHNR and FQNEAQ (reference sequence). The CDR3 bases are TGTGCCAGCAGCTTTCGACAGAGCACAGATACGCAGTATTTT. Encoded protein: CASSFRQSTDTQYF.

V is TRBV7-3 and J is TRBJ2-1, with TRBD2 matching over 9 bases. This CDR3 is 17 amino acids long. CDR1 and CDR2 (germline): SGHTA, FQGTGA. The J segment lost 1 base and the V segment lost 0 bases, leaving 4 bases of the junction unmatched. The CDR3 protein is CASSLTRGRASYNEQFF. In DNA form, the CDR3 reads TGTGCCAGCAGCTTAACCCGCGGGAGGGCGTCCTACAATGAGCAGTTCTTC.

CDR3 nucleotide sequence: TGTGCCAGCAGCAATAGATTGCCAGGGAAGGACTATGGCTACACCTTC. Its protein is CASSNRLPGKDYGYTF. The chain has TRBV7-9 and TRBJ1-2; weak D call: TRBD1 (5 bases). There are 16 residues in the CDR3. V lost 5 bases and J lost 3, with 19 bases in between. CDR1 SEHNR and CDR2 FQNEAQ come from the germline V gene (reference sequence).

The V and J genes are TRBV18 and TRBJ2-7; 8 nucleotides agree with TRBD2. CDR1 is KGHSH, CDR2 LQKENI, per germline. The CDR3 has 16 residues. J was trimmed by 0 bases and V by 3 bases; bases with no gene match: 7. CDR3 protein: CASSPYLAGASYEQYF. The CDR3 DNA reads TGTGCCAGCTCACCTTACCTAGCGGGCGCCTCCTACGAGCAGTACTTC.